This TCR beta chain was profiled in a study of blood T cell repertoires in COVID-19. On the study more broadly: Samples taken during acute and convalescent COVID-19 were collected in the United States, Italy and Spain.

Germline loops: CDR1 LGHNA, CDR2 YSLEER. The V gene end was trimmed by 4 bases and the J gene end by 8 bases; junction bases not matched to a gene: 17. CDR3 length equals 18 residues. Authors' processing steps: How many nucleated cells were present was estimated from reference gene primer amplification. Assay: immunoSEQ multiplex PCR; the TCRdb copy retains only in-frame clones and omits some. Clone size and V and J calls were adopted from that table, with D and trimming inferred from the DNA. The sample contains some 120,000 clones, 75% to 90% of which appear only once. The sample consisted of peripheral blood. The TCR sequence derives from a woman older than 75 with COVID-19, enrolled during active disease. This chain joins TRBV4-3 and TRBJ2-1; 10 nucleotides agree with TRBD2. The CDR3 DNA reads TGCGCCAGCAGCCCATCGCTAGCGGGAGTGATCACCCTCGATGAGCAGTTCTTC. This codes for CASSPSLAGVITLDEQFF.